This T cell receptor beta chain was observed in a study of OX40 agonist ivuxolimab in advanced cancers. Study summary: Each patient was given ivuxolimab into a vein every 2 weeks, at 0.01 to 10 mg/kg. Participants, approximately 80% male, averaged about 59 years of age, ranging from roughly 20 to 79.

Assay used: immunoSEQ multiplex PCR; TCRdb lists only in-frame clones, some missing. The table includes about 37,000 clones, around four fifths detected once. Sequencing was performed on CD4+ or CD8+ T cells sorted from blood, taken in a trial of the OX40 agonist ivuxolimab. The origin of this receptor is an adult with an advanced solid tumor such as melanoma, head and neck, liver or kidney cancer.

DNA for the CDR3: TGTGCCAGCAGCGTAGATAGCGGAGATTACAATGAGCAGTTCTTC. Residues: CASSVDSGDYNEQFF. The rearrangement joins TRBV9 to TRBJ2-1; tentatively, D is TRBD2 (6 bases). Per the germline V gene, CDR1 is SGDLS and CDR2 is YYNGEE. The ends were cut back, 0 bases at V and 4 bases at J, with 11 bases in the middle. CDR3 length: 15 residues.